This T cell receptor (beta chain) was retrieved from a study of blood T cell repertoires in COVID-19. As originally analysed: Estimation of nucleated cell counts was performed using reference gene primer amplification. Clones were read by immunoSEQ multiplex PCR, and TCRdb kept only the in-frame ones, dropping some. Clone size and the V and J calls come from that table; the DNA yielded D and trimming. The sample includes 200,000 or so clones, 70% to 90% of them seen just once. The V segment lost 0 bases and the J segment 8 bases; nucleotides outside the gene matches: 24. The CDR3 loop spans 20 amino acids. CDR1 is LGHDT, CDR2 YNNKEL, per germline (reference sequence). This clone occurred once.

This chain connects TRBV3-1 (or the pseudogene TRBV3-2) to TRBJ2-7, with 8 nucleotides matching TRBD2. This TCR came from a man older than 75 with acute or convalescent COVID-19. Sequencing was carried out using peripheral blood. In nucleotides, the CDR3 is TGTGCCAGCAGCCAAGATCTTATTAAGTTTATTACAAAAGCGGGGGAACAGCAGTACGTC. Encoded protein: CASSQDLIKFITKAGEQQYV.